The 15 T cell receptor beta chains below come from one sample, sequenced in a study of blood T cell repertoires in COVID-19 (dated by TCRdb to 2018 to 2021). The receptor library was made with the immunoSEQ multiplex PCR assay. The table comes from immuneACCESS by way of TCRdb, which keeps in-frame sequences with V and J called. Part of the clones is missing from these tables; in studies checked, under half for an unresolved V gene and the rest for unknown reasons. The sample data list around 180,000 clones, and roughly 82% of these were observed just once. The top ten hold over 5% of the sample. Sequenced: peripheral blood. The receptors derive from a woman younger than 45 with acute or convalescent COVID-19.

This clone has only a few counts. V gene TRBV6-6 combines with J gene TRBJ2-7, with D unclear. The CDR3 spans 11 residues. The germline V gene encodes CDR1 MNHNY and CDR2 SVGAGI (reference sequence). The V gene lost 7 bases and the J gene lost 1 base, with 5 bases spanning the gap. The CDR3 nucleotides are TGTGCCAGCACTGAGTCCTACGAGCAGTACTTC. It specifies CASTESYEQYF.

The chain carries TRBV12-3 or TRBV12-4 and TRBJ1-1, with TRBD1 as a possible D gene (5 bases). Trimming left V 8 bases short and J 9 bases short, with 16 bases between. This CDR3 comprises 12 residues. For the CDR3, the DNA is TGTGCCAGCGTTTGGGGGGGGTTGAAAGCTTTCTTT. It specifies CASVWGGLKAFF.

V and J are TRBV11-2 and TRBJ1-4, with no clear D. CDR1 and CDR2 from the germline V gene are SGHAT and FQNNGV. Between the trimmed V and J ends, which lost 5 bases and 5 bases, there was a span of 9 bases. This CDR3 region has 13 residues. CDR3 DNA: TGTGCCAGCAGCCTGGTACGGAATGAAAAACTGTTTTTT. This codes for CASSLVRNEKLFF.

The genes are TRBV27 and TRBJ1-6; 9 bases match TRBD1. CDR3 length equals 14 residues. V lost 6 bases, J lost 9 bases, and 6 bases stayed unmatched. Germline values: CDR1 MNHEY, CDR2 SMNVEV (reference sequence). CDR3 region: CASSLGQGGSPLHF. In DNA form, the CDR3 reads TGTGCCAGCAGCCTGGGACAGGGCGGTTCACCCCTCCACTTT.

The V and J genes are TRBV6-5 and TRBJ1-6; TRBD1 matches at 7 bases. The CDR3 spans 15 residues. V shed 5 bases and J 7 bases; nucleotides not matched to a gene: 8. Germline CDR1 MNHEY, CDR2 SVGAGI. The CDR3 region has the DNA TGTGCCAGCAGTCAGGAGGGGGCGGGCAATTCACCCCTCCACTTT. Protein product: CASSQEGAGNSPLHF.

CDR3 sequence reads: CASRRPGSEQFF. In DNA, the CDR3 is TGTGCCAGCAGACGACCGGGATCCGAGCAGTTCTTC. The chain has TRBV27 and TRBJ2-1, with a possible D match to TRBD2 (5 bases). The CDR3 is 12 amino acids. Per the germline V gene, CDR1 is MNHEY and CDR2 is SMNVEV (reference sequence). V was pared by 6 bases and J by 10 bases, with 13 bases between.

The chain employs TRBV7-2 and TRBJ1-6; 9 nucleotides align to TRBD1. The junction had 3 bases not matched to a gene; V was cut back by 0 bases and J by 9 bases. This CDR3 is 15 amino acids long. Germline CDR1 is SGHTA and CDR2 is FQGNSA. CDR3 bases: TGTGCCAGCAGCTTAGCTAGGACAGGGGTTTCACCCCTCCACTTT. It translates to CASSLARTGVSPLHF.

The chain has TRBV7-6 and TRBJ2-3; no reliable D call. The germline V gene encodes CDR1 SGHVS and CDR2 FNYEAQ. The CDR3 runs to 16 residues. The V end was cut by 0 bases, the J end by 3 bases, with 13 bases between. CDR3 bases: TGTGCCAGCAGCTTAGCTCTAGGCGGAAAAACAGATACGCAGTATTTT. Translating gives CASSLALGGKTDTQYF.

This clone came up once. The V and J genes are TRBV28 and TRBJ2-3; D is unclear. Germline CDR1 reads MDHEN; CDR2 reads SYDVKM. V was pared by 2 bases and J by 2 bases, with 14 bases between. The CDR3 sequence is 16 residues long. In DNA form, the CDR3 reads TGTGCCAGCAGTTTACACAGTAAAAGGTCCACAGATACGCAGTATTTT. It translates to CASSLHSKRSTDTQYF.

This chain links TRBV30 with TRBJ1-4; unclear D gene. This CDR3 has 13 amino acids. CDR1 is GTSNPN, CDR2 SVGIG, per germline (reference sequence). V lost 3 bases to trimming and J lost 2 bases, with 7 bases between them. CDR3 sequence (DNA): TGTGCCTGGAGACGGTTGACTAATGAAAAACTGTTTTTT. It specifies CAWRRLTNEKLFF.

The CDR3 here is CASRPRGGLAGELFF. Here the CDR3 DNA reads TGTGCCAGCAGACCCCGGGGGGGCCTGGCCGGGGAGCTGTTTTTT. J is TRBJ2-2 and V is TRBV6-5, with TRBD2 matching over 8 bases. The trim removed 6 bases at V and 6 bases at J, leaving 9 bases unmatched. Germline CDR1 MNHEY, CDR2 SVGAGI. This CDR3 contains 15 residues.

The chain combines TRBV9 with TRBJ2-5; 9 bases agree with TRBD2. Germline V gene data show CDR1 as SGDLS and CDR2 as YYNGEE. V trimming: 0 bases; J trimming: 5 bases; junction bases outside the gene matches: 5. The CDR3 totals 15 residues. The CDR3 loop is CASSVGSGGWETQYF. The CDR3 coding sequence is TGTGCCAGCAGCGTAGGGAGCGGGGGGTGGGAGACCCAGTACTTC.

The chain is built from TRBV6-5 and TRBJ2-3; D gene uncertain. Germline V gene sequence: CDR1 MNHEY, CDR2 SVGAGI. The CDR3 runs to 15 residues. V lost 6 bases and J lost 1, with 14 bases in between. The chain's CDR3 is CASRNTLTGTDTQYF. CDR3 DNA: TGTGCCAGCAGAAATACTCTTACTGGCACAGATACGCAGTATTTT.

There are a few counts of this clone. The chain uses TRBV12-3 or TRBV12-4 and TRBJ1-2, with a weak D call TRBD1 (6 bases). CDR3 length: 12 residues. Deletions cut 4 bases from V and 4 bases from J, with 7 bases between. The DNA for the CDR3 is TGTGCCAGCAGTTACAGGGCCTATGGCTACACCTTC. Translated, it gives CASSYRAYGYTF.

The rearrangement uses TRBV28 and TRBJ2-7, with D perhaps matching TRBD1 (6 bases). Germline loops: CDR1 MDHEN, CDR2 SYDVKM. V lost 6 bases, J lost 6 bases, and 12 bases lay in between. The CDR3 is 12 amino acids. The CDR3 region has the DNA TGTGCCAGCAGACCCACAGGGCGCGAGCAGTACTTC. This translates into CASRPTGREQYF.